These 31 T cell receptor beta chains share one sample of origin, sequenced in a study of cytomegalovirus exposure and HLA in healthy donors (dated by TCRdb to about 2017). The library came from the immunoSEQ multiplex PCR assay. For the multiplex PCR, a mixture combining 60 forward primers for TCR Vbeta segments and 13 reverse primers for TCR Jbeta segments was used. Drawn from immuneACCESS, this table holds only the in-frame rearrangements with V and J called that TCRdb kept. Clones are partly lost; checked studies trace under half to an unresolved V gene and leave the rest unexplained. Within this sample are about 89,000 clones, with roughly 80% of them counted one time only. The top ten constitute about 9.5% of the sample. Specimen: PBMCs. Every receptor here comes from a man aged 30 to 45 in good health and CMV-seropositive.

This clone has just a few counts. The V and J genes are TRBV5-1 and TRBJ2-3; TRBD2 matches at 8 bases. J was trimmed by 4 bases and V by 1 base; bases with no gene match: 5. CDR1 is SGHRS and CDR2 is YFSETQ in the germline V gene. The CDR3 is 15 residues long. CDR3 DNA sequence: TGCGCCAGCAGCTTGAGTGGACTAGCCGCAGATACGCAGTATTTT. Residues: CASSLSGLAADTQYF.

The genes are TRBV5-1 and TRBJ2-1; the D gene is possibly TRBD2 (6 bases). V lost 4 bases and J 9 bases, leaving 26 bases between the germline ends. CDR3 length equals 17 residues. Germline CDR1 SGHRS, CDR2 YFSETQ. CDR3 DNA sequence: TGCGCCAGCAGCGTACAACTAGCCACGTCCCCACTTAGTGAGCAGTTCTTC. Its translation is CASSVQLATSPLSEQFF.

The V and J genes are TRBV19 and TRBJ2-7, with D possibly being TRBD1 (5 bases). The CDR3 is made up of 13 amino acids. V shed 1 base and J shed 6 bases, with 10 bases lying between them. In germline, CDR1 is LNHDA, CDR2 SQIVND (reference sequence). This CDR3 is CASSIAPRGEQYF. Written as DNA, the CDR3 is TGTGCCAGTAGTATAGCTCCTAGGGGCGAGCAGTACTTC.

This clone was detected once. The chain recombines TRBV5-1 with TRBJ2-2; a possible D gene is TRBD1 (5 bases). V dropped 0 bases and J dropped 2 bases, with 11 bases sitting between them. The germline V gene has CDR1 SGHRS and CDR2 YFSETQ. The CDR3 length is 16 residues. CDR3 sequence: CASSLVQDGNTGELFF. The CDR3 region has the DNA TGCGCCAGCAGCTTGGTACAGGACGGCAACACCGGGGAGCTGTTTTTT.

The chain recombines TRBV4-2 with TRBJ2-3; 7 positions agree with TRBD2. V lost 4 bases, J lost 2 bases, and 3 bases stayed unmatched. The CDR3 sequence is 14 residues long. Germline lookup yields CDR1 LGHNA and CDR2 YNFKEQ. Here the CDR3 reads CASSPSGDTDTQYF. CDR3 sequence (DNA): TGTGCCAGCAGCCCTAGCGGAGACACAGATACGCAGTATTTT.

The rearrangement joins TRBV7-9 to TRBJ2-1; 10 nucleotides match TRBD2. The germline V gene encodes CDR1 SEHNR and CDR2 FQNEAQ (reference sequence). The length of the CDR3 is 15 residues. Trimming cost V 7 bases and J 6 bases; bases outside gene matches: 9. CDR3 loop: CASTKNSGGSNEQFF. CDR3 DNA sequence: TGTGCCAGCACCAAAAATAGCGGGGGGTCCAATGAGCAGTTCTTC. Looking up the rest from reference TRBV7-9 and TRBJ2-1 gives the full variable domain: DTGVSQNPRHKITKRGQNVTFRCDPISEHNRLYWYRQTLGQGPEFLTYFQNEAQLEKSRLLSDRFSAERPKGSFSTLEIQRTEQGDSAMYLCASTKNSGGSNEQFFGPGTRLTVL.

This clone has more than one count but fewer than ten. This CDR3 is CASSFDRDFTEAFF. CDR3 DNA sequence: TGTGCCAGCAGTTTCGACAGGGACTTCACTGAAGCTTTCTTT. V and J are TRBV27 and TRBJ1-1, with TRBD1 matching 7 bases. Germline trimming cut 3 bases from V and 4 bases from J; bases unmatched to any gene: 5. This CDR3 is 14 amino acids long. Germline values: CDR1 MNHEY, CDR2 SMNVEV (reference sequence).

The sample holds a few counts of this clone. The DNA of the CDR3 is TGCGCCAGCAGCTTAACAGGGTTCGACAAAAACATTCAGTACTTC. Residues: CASSLTGFDKNIQYF. The V call is TRBV5-1, the J call TRBJ2-4; perhaps TRBD1 as D (6 bases). Trimming stripped 2 bases from V and 3 bases from J, with 12 bases between. CDR1 is SGHRS, CDR2 YFSETQ, per germline. The CDR3 sequence is 15 residues long.

The rearrangement links TRBV6-5 to TRBJ1-5; D uncertain. The germline V gene encodes CDR1 MNHEY and CDR2 SVGAGI. There are 15 residues in the CDR3. The germline V and J ends were trimmed by 3 bases and 1 base, with 10 bases remaining between them. The CDR3 DNA reads TGTGCCAGCAGTTATAACGGAGGCAGCAATCAGCCCCAGCATTTT. This sequence encodes CASSYNGGSNQPQHF.

The rearrangement links TRBV27 to TRBJ1-5, with unresolved D. With 0 bases removed from V and 5 bases from J, the gap between germline ends came to 8 bases. Per germline, CDR1 MNHEY and CDR2 SMNVEV (reference sequence). The length of the CDR3 is 14 residues. CDR3 DNA: TGTGCCAGCAGTTTATCGGGCACCTATCAGCCCCAGCATTTT. Its protein is CASSLSGTYQPQHF.

This clone was seen more than once but under ten times. The rearrangement links TRBV6-5 to TRBJ2-7; 7 nucleotides align to TRBD1. Germline CDR1 MNHEY, CDR2 SVGAGI. Trimming took 6 bases from V and 3 from J; bases not matched to a gene: 11. This CDR3 has 15 amino acids. CDR3 residues: CASSIATGKIYEQYF. Here the CDR3 DNA reads TGTGCCAGCAGCATAGCGACAGGGAAAATCTACGAGCAGTACTTC.

This clone occurred a few times. This chain connects TRBV28 to TRBJ2-7, with unresolved D. Germline-derived CDR1 and CDR2 are MDHEN and SYDVKM. This CDR3 has 13 amino acids. Trimming removed 3 bases from V and 3 bases from J, with 9 bases in between. This CDR3 is CASSFNRRYEQYF. The CDR3 region has the DNA TGTGCCAGCAGTTTCAACAGACGCTACGAGCAGTACTTC.

This clone was detected once. The J gene is TRBJ2-3, the V gene TRBV4-2; D is possibly TRBD2 (6 bases). Germline V gene lookup returns CDR1 LGHNA and CDR2 YNFKEQ. With 1 base removed from V and 0 bases from J, the gap between germline ends came to 14 bases. This CDR3 is 17 amino acids long. The CDR3 coding sequence is TGTGCCAGCAGCCAAGTTCGGGGGACTGGAAGCACAGATACGCAGTATTTT. Translated, it gives CASSQVRGTGSTDTQYF.

The V and J genes are TRBV30 and TRBJ1-4, with D maybe TRBD1 (5 bases). The ends were cut back, 2 bases at V and 7 bases at J, with 17 bases in the middle. The CDR3 spans 15 residues. Germline CDR1 and CDR2: GTSNPN and SVGIG (reference sequence). Here the CDR3 DNA reads TGTGCCTGGAGTCAAGGGGAGGGACCTGCTGAAAAACTGTTTTTT. This encodes CAWSQGEGPAEKLFF.

This clone was recorded a few times. V gene TRBV5-1 combines with J gene TRBJ1-1; perhaps TRBD1 as D (5 bases). Trimming left V 3 bases short and J 4 bases short, with 13 bases between. This CDR3 region has 14 residues. CDR1 is SGHRS and CDR2 is YFSETQ in the germline V gene. The CDR3 sequence: CASSWGGLGTEAFF. Written as DNA, the CDR3 is TGCGCCAGCAGCTGGGGGGGATTGGGCACTGAAGCTTTCTTT.

The genes are TRBV5-4 and TRBJ1-2, with D perhaps TRBD1 (5 bases). The V and J ends lost 4 bases and 3 bases respectively, with 16 bases between them. Germline-derived CDR1 and CDR2 are SGHNT and YYREEE (reference sequence). This CDR3 spans 15 amino acids. CDR3 DNA sequence: TGTGCCAGCAGCCAAGGACAAGCAGGGTACTATGGCTACACCTTC. Protein product: CASSQGQAGYYGYTF. Supplemented by reference TRBV5-4 and TRBJ1-2, the full variable domain reads ETGVTQSPTHLIKTRGQQVTLRCSSQSGHNTVSWYQQALGQGPQFIFQYYREEENGRGNFPPRFSGLQFPNYSSELNVNALELDDSALYLCASSQGQAGYYGYTFGSGTRLTVV.

This sequence joins TRBV18 and TRBJ2-5; 7 nucleotides line up with TRBD2. Trimming cost V 5 bases and J 4 bases; bases outside gene matches: 7. This CDR3 contains 14 residues. CDR1 is KGHSH and CDR2 is LQKENI in the germline V gene. The CDR3 DNA reads TGTGCCAGCTCAAAAAGGGAGGGCGTAGAGACCCAGTACTTC. Translation: CASSKREGVETQYF.

V gene TRBV2 combines with J gene TRBJ1-1, with TRBD1 matching 7 bases. The CDR3 consists of 15 residues. CDR1 is SNHLY, CDR2 FYNNEI, per germline. Trimming cost V 4 bases and J 8 bases; bases outside gene matches: 13. The CDR3 protein is CASSVSTGRRSEAFF. CDR3 sequence (DNA): TGTGCCAGCAGTGTATCGACAGGGAGGCGCTCCGAAGCTTTCTTT.

The J gene is TRBJ2-7, the V gene TRBV5-1; TRBD1 matches at 7 bases. This CDR3 region has 14 residues. J was trimmed by 3 bases and V by 5 bases; bases with no gene match: 8. Germline V CDR1 and CDR2: SGHRS, YFSETQ. The CDR3 sequence is CASRPGQADYEQYF. CDR3 DNA sequence: TGCGCCAGCAGACCCGGACAGGCTGACTACGAGCAGTACTTC.

J is TRBJ2-1 and V is TRBV5-1; D is perhaps TRBD1 (5 bases). Germline V gene sequence: CDR1 SGHRS, CDR2 YFSETQ. This CDR3 has 21 residues. The germline V and J ends were trimmed by 4 bases and 0 bases, with 29 bases remaining between them. Here the CDR3 reads CASSLRPHNPGFVSSYNEQFF. The CDR3 DNA sequence: TGCGCCAGCAGCCTCCGCCCACATAACCCAGGGTTCGTTAGCTCCTACAATGAGCAGTTCTTC.

The rearrangement links TRBV11-2 to TRBJ2-2; TRBD2 aligns across 11 bases. The ends lost 4 bases at V and 6 bases at J; junction bases unmatched: 7. The CDR3 covers 16 residues. The germline gives CDR1 SGHAT, CDR2 FQNNGV. The CDR3 loop reads CASSSFSGGAPGELFF. The DNA of the CDR3 is TGTGCCAGCAGCTCATTTAGCGGGGGGGCCCCCGGGGAGCTGTTTTTT.

The chain couples TRBV6-1 to TRBJ2-5; maybe TRBD1 (6 bases). The germline V and J ends were trimmed by 3 bases and 4 bases, with 18 bases remaining between them. CDR1 is MNHNS and CDR2 is SASEGT in the germline V gene. The CDR3 contains 16 residues. CDR3 sequence reads: CASSDGWGRLGETQYF. DNA of the CDR3: TGTGCCAGCAGTGATGGCTGGGGGCGCTTAGGAGAGACCCAGTACTTC.

The V gene is TRBV29-1, the J gene TRBJ1-5, with TRBD1 matching 7 bases. V gave up 8 bases and J gave up 3 bases; unmatched junction bases: 7. CDR1 is SQVTM and CDR2 is ANQGSEA in the germline V gene. CDR3 length: 13 residues. Here the CDR3 reads CSTRDSSNQPQHF. CDR3 DNA sequence: TGCAGCACCAGGGACAGTTCCAATCAGCCCCAGCATTTT.

The chain has TRBV28 and TRBJ2-2, with a possible D match to TRBD1 (6 bases). Per the germline V gene, CDR1 is MDHEN and CDR2 is SYDVKM. The CDR3 loop spans 13 amino acids. V lost 5 bases and J lost 8, with 12 bases in between. The chain's CDR3 is CASSPVQGGELFF. CDR3 DNA sequence: TGTGCCAGCAGTCCAGTACAGGGAGGGGAGCTGTTTTTT.

The chain is built from TRBV5-5 and TRBJ2-2; D remains ambiguous. The CDR3 runs to 13 residues. Germline V gene sequence: CDR1 SGHKS, CDR2 YYEKEE (reference sequence). V was trimmed by 0 bases and J by 6 bases, leaving 6 bases between them. The CDR3 DNA is TGTGCCAGCAGCTTGGTGGCCCCCGGGGAGCTGTTTTTT. Translated: CASSLVAPGELFF.

This clone was seen a few times. The V gene is TRBV5-1, the J gene TRBJ2-3, with 11 nucleotides matching TRBD2. Germline values: CDR1 SGHRS, CDR2 YFSETQ. The J segment lost 1 base and the V segment lost 6 bases, leaving 4 bases of the junction unmatched. The CDR3 runs to 15 residues. The CDR3 coding sequence is TGCGCCAGCAACGAACTAGCGGGGGGCACAGATACGCAGTATTTT. This gives the protein CASNELAGGTDTQYF.

The chain uses TRBV5-1 and TRBJ2-2, with D hard to call. This CDR3 has 14 amino acids. Trimming removed 4 bases from V and 1 base from J, with 8 bases in between. Germline V gene data show CDR1 as SGHRS and CDR2 as YFSETQ. The CDR3 spells CASSPVWNTGELFF. In nucleotides, the CDR3 is TGCGCCAGCAGCCCCGTCTGGAACACCGGGGAGCTGTTTTTT.

This clone was seen once. The chain has TRBV7-6 and TRBJ2-1; TRBD2 is a possible D gene (6 bases). Deletions cut 5 bases from V and 0 bases from J, with 14 bases between. The germline CDR1 and CDR2 sequences are SGHVS and FNYEAQ. This CDR3 is built from 16 residues. CDR3 DNA: TGTGCCAGCAGCAATATGCGGGGAAGCTCCTACAATGAGCAGTTCTTC. It specifies CASSNMRGSSYNEQFF.

The V gene is TRBV10-3, the J gene TRBJ1-5; D remains unclear. Germline CDR1 ENHRY, CDR2 SYGVKD. This CDR3 has 15 residues. Trimming removed 4 bases from V and 2 bases from J, with 12 bases in between. The CDR3 sequence: CAISVGGEGNQPQHF. In DNA form, the CDR3 reads TGTGCCATCAGTGTGGGTGGTGAGGGCAATCAGCCCCAGCATTTT.

This chain connects TRBV28 to TRBJ1-3; perhaps TRBD1 as D (6 bases). The V gene's germline CDR1 is MDHEN and CDR2 SYDVKM. CDR3 length: 14 amino acids. V was clipped by 7 bases and J by 0 bases, with 10 bases between them. The CDR3 DNA reads as TGTGCCAGCATCGACAGGTCCTCTGGAAACACCATATATTTT. Encoded protein: CASIDRSSGNTIYF.

This rearrangement joins TRBV28 to TRBJ2-5; 9 bases agree with TRBD2. The J call may be mistaken, given a closer DNA end match to TRBJ2-7. Germline loops: CDR1 MDHEN, CDR2 SYDVKM. This CDR3 has 15 amino acids. In DNA form, the CDR3 reads TGTGCCAGCAGTTTATGGGCTAGCGGGGAATACGAGCAGTACTTC. This encodes CASSLWASGEYEQYF.